A single sample is the source of the 8 T cell receptor beta chains below, sequenced in a study of blood T cell repertoires in COVID-19. TCRdb keeps only in-frame clones here, not all; method: immunoSEQ multiplex PCR. The data show about 220,000 clones, approximately 92% seen once. Sample: PBMCs or T cells enriched from blood (not recorded which). The receptors originated from a woman aged 18-29 years in a cohort exposed to, infected with or recovered from COVID-19 (not recorded which).

The chain employs TRBV20-1 and TRBJ2-1; weak D call: TRBD1 (6 bases). Germline assignment: CDR1 DFQATT and CDR2 SNEGSKA (reference sequence). CDR3 length: 15 amino acids. Trimming cost V 3 bases and J 2 bases, with 14 bases left between them. The CDR3 nucleotides are TGCAGTGCTAGTTTTATCGGGGACACCTACAATGAGCAGTTCTTC. It encodes CSASFIGDTYNEQFF.

The V and J genes are TRBV6-1 and TRBJ1-6; a possible D gene is TRBD1 (5 bases). This CDR3 spans 15 amino acids. The V gene lost 1 base and the J gene lost 6 bases, with 10 bases spanning the gap. The germline CDR1 and CDR2 sequences are MNHNS and SASEGT. CDR3 protein: CASSEGSRGNSPLHF. CDR3 sequence (DNA): TGTGCCAGCAGTGAAGGGAGTAGGGGTAATTCACCCCTCCACTTT.

The sample holds a few counts of this clone. This rearrangement joins TRBV5-4 to TRBJ2-3, with 9 bases aligning to TRBD2. The J segment lost 6 bases and the V segment lost 6 bases, leaving 11 bases of the junction unmatched. The CDR3 extends over 15 amino acids. The germline CDR1 and CDR2 sequences are SGHNT and YYREEE (reference sequence). CDR3 sequence reads: CASTRGAGGPDTQYF. CDR3 bases: TGTGCCAGCACTCGAGGGGCGGGAGGGCCCGATACGCAGTATTTT.

This sequence joins TRBV19 and TRBJ1-1; D is possibly TRBD1 (5 bases). The CDR3 is 13 amino acids. CDR1 and CDR2 from the germline V gene are LNHDA and SQIVND (reference sequence). Between the trimmed V and J ends, which lost 5 bases and 4 bases, there was a span of 11 bases. The DNA for the CDR3 is TGTGCCAGTAGTGGGTACGGGGGCACTGAAGCTTTCTTT. Protein sequence: CASSGYGGTEAFF.

This chain links TRBV4-1 with TRBJ1-4, with a weak D call TRBD1 (5 bases). Trimming removed 1 base at V and 3 bases at J, with 12 bases between. The CDR3 is made up of 16 amino acids. Germline lookup yields CDR1 MGHRA and CDR2 YSYEKL. The CDR3 nucleotides read TGCGCCAGCAGCCAAGGTTGGGGGGTGGCTAATGAAAAACTGTTTTTT. It specifies CASSQGWGVANEKLFF.

The gene calls are TRBV28 and TRBJ2-7, with TRBD1 matching over 9 bases. Germline trimming cut 7 bases from V and 3 bases from J; bases unmatched to any gene: 7. There are 14 residues in the CDR3. Germline V lookup: CDR1 MDHEN, CDR2 SYDVKM. This chain's CDR3 is CASTPTGGIYEQYF. The CDR3 DNA reads as TGTGCCAGCACTCCGACAGGGGGTATCTACGAGCAGTACTTC.

The chain is built from TRBV18 and TRBJ1-1; D possibly corresponds to TRBD1 (6 bases). Trimming cost V 6 bases and J 0 bases, with 23 bases left between them. Germline V lookup: CDR1 KGHSH, CDR2 LQKENI. This CDR3 contains 18 residues. The CDR3 DNA sequence: TGTGCCAGCTCCCTTTGGTACAGGGAACTCAACATGAACACTGAAGCTTTCTTT. Translated: CASSLWYRELNMNTEAFF.

The J gene is TRBJ1-1, the V gene TRBV3-1 (or the pseudogene TRBV3-2), with unresolved D. In germline, CDR1 is LGHDT, CDR2 YNNKEL (reference sequence). V lost 6 bases and J lost 7, with 12 bases in between. The CDR3 length is 12 residues. The DNA of the CDR3 is TGTGCCAGCAGACTAGCGGGGAATGAAGCTTTCTTT. This gives the protein CASRLAGNEAFF.